Following are 8 T cell receptor beta chains from one sample sequenced in a study of T-cell memory formation after mild COVID-19. TCRdb re-called the 5' RACE reads through MiXCR, storing one row per CDR3 protein. Of around 500,000 distinct CDR3 sequences in the sample, 15% to 20% are singletons; the top ten hold more than 9%. Specimen: PBMCs or a T cell subset sorted from them (not recorded which). These receptors came from an adult woman who had mild COVID-19 (a few samples of this study predate the infection). Cell type and time point are not known.

The V gene is TRBV5-1, the J gene TRBJ2-1; the D is unclear. Germline-derived CDR1 and CDR2 are SGHRS and YFSETQ. This CDR3 spans 15 amino acids. V was clipped by 0 bases and J by 9 bases, with 16 bases between them. DNA of the CDR3: TGCGCCAGCAGCTTGGCCGTTCGAGTGGCCAGTGAGCAGTTCTTC. Translating it yields CASSLAVRVASEQFF.

This clonotype has a count of ten or more. The chain links TRBV7-8 to TRBJ2-7; 9 bases are shared with TRBD1. J gave up 3 bases and V 4 bases, and 7 bases lay outside the gene matches. This CDR3 has 15 amino acids. Germline V CDR1 and CDR2: SGHVS, FQNEAQ. The DNA of the CDR3 is TGTGCCAGCAGCTCTGGACAGGGGCCCTTCTACGAGCAGTACTTC. Translation gives CASSSGQGPFYEQYF.

The chain carries TRBV7-2 and TRBJ2-5; TRBD2 agrees at 7 bases. The CDR3 has 15 residues. The germline V gene encodes CDR1 SGHTA and CDR2 FQGNSA. The junction had 9 bases not matched to a gene; V was cut back by 5 bases and J by 3 bases. The DNA of the CDR3 is TGTGCCAGCAGCCCCGATCTTGGGGGGGAAGAGACCCAGTACTTC. This codes for CASSPDLGGEETQYF. Based on the CDR3 plus reference TRBV7-2 and TRBJ2-5, the full variable domain is GAGVSQSPSNKVTEKGKDVELRCDPISGHTALYWYRQSLGQGLEFLIYFQGNSAPDKSGLPSDRFSAERTGGSVSTLTIQRTQQEDSAVYLCASSPDLGGEETQYFGPGTRLLVL.

The chain couples TRBV12-3 or TRBV12-4 to TRBJ2-7, with 8 bases identical to TRBD2. The CDR3 contains 15 residues. V was pared by 5 bases and J by 0 bases, with 6 bases of the junction left unmatched. Here the CDR3 reads CASSSSGVSSYEQYF. For the CDR3, the DNA is TGTGCCAGCAGTAGTAGCGGGGTGAGCTCCTACGAGCAGTACTTC.

The chain has TRBV12-3 or TRBV12-4 and TRBJ2-7, with D perhaps matching TRBD1 (6 bases). CDR3 size: 14 residues. V lost 5 bases and J lost 4, with 15 bases in between. The CDR3 reads CASSTRDITYEQYF. DNA of the CDR3: TGTGCCAGCAGTACCCGGGACATCACTTACGAGCAGTACTTC.

The rearrangement uses TRBV29-1 and TRBJ2-1; 10 bases map to TRBD2. With V trimmed by 4 bases and J by 7 bases, 4 bases remained unmatched. This CDR3 is 13 amino acids long. Germline V gene lookup returns CDR1 SQVTM and CDR2 ANQGSEA. CDR3 sequence (DNA): TGCAGCGTTGTACTAGCGGGGATGAATGAGCAGTTCTTC. It is translated as CSVVLAGMNEQFF.

The chain has TRBV7-2 and TRBJ1-2, with unresolved D. The CDR3 contains 15 residues. V shed 2 bases and J shed 2 bases, with 12 bases lying between them. CDR1 and CDR2 (germline): SGHTA, FQGNSA. The CDR3: CASSLQPGGNYGYTF. For the CDR3, the DNA is TGTGCCAGCAGCTTACAACCGGGAGGGAACTATGGCTACACCTTC.

This clonotype came up a few times. This chain joins TRBV12-3 or TRBV12-4 and TRBJ2-7; no clear D. This CDR3 is built from 13 residues. Between the trimmed V and J ends, which lost 3 bases and 6 bases, there was a span of 12 bases. CDR3 coding DNA: TGTGCCAGCAGTTTGGTGATAAAGGCCGAGCAGTACTTC. It encodes CASSLVIKAEQYF.